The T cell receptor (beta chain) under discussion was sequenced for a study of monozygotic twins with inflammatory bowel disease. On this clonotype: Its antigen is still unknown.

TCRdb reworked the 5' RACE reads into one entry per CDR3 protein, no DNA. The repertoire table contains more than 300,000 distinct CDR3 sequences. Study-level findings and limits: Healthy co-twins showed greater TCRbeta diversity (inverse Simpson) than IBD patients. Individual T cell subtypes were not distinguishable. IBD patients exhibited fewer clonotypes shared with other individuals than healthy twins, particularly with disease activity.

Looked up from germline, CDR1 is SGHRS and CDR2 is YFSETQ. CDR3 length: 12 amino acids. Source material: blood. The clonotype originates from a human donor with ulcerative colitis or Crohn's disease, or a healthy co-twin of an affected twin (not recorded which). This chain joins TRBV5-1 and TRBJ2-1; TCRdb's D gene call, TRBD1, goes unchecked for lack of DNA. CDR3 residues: CASSLNRESEFF. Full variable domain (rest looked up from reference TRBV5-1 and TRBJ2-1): KAGVTQTPRYLIKTRGQQVTLSCSPISGHRSVSWYQQTPGQGLQFLFEYFSETQRNKGNFPGRFSGRQFSNSRSEMNVSTLELGDSALYLCASSLNRESEFFGPGTRLTVL.